The 32 T cell receptor beta chains listed next were all sequenced from one sample in a study of cytomegalovirus exposure and HLA in healthy donors. Primers: 60 Vbeta forward and 13 Jbeta reverse. The table came from immunoSEQ multiplex PCR; TCRdb's copy has only in-frame clones and leaves some out. In the table there are more than 95,000 clones, about 80% of which are singletons. Sequencing was carried out using PBMCs. The receptors here all came from a middle-aged woman in good health and CMV-seronegative.

The chain links TRBV27 to TRBJ1-2; 7 bases agree with TRBD1. J gave up 7 bases and V 5 bases, and 10 bases lay outside the gene matches. Germline values: CDR1 MNHEY, CDR2 SMNVEV (reference sequence). The CDR3 runs to 14 residues. The CDR3 DNA is TGTGCCAGCAGTACCGGTGGACAGGCGTTTGGCTACACCTTC. Amino acids: CASSTGGQAFGYTF.

This clone was counted only a few times. This rearrangement joins TRBV18 to TRBJ2-2, with 11 bases aligning to TRBD2. CDR1 and CDR2 (germline): KGHSH, LQKENI. Trimming removed 0 bases from V and 5 bases from J; junction bases left unmatched: 2. CDR3 length: 16 residues. The CDR3 nucleotides read TGTGCCAGCTCACCACCAAGGACTAGCGGGACCGGGGAGCTGTTTTTT. This codes for CASSPPRTSGTGELFF. Using reference TRBV18 and TRBJ2-2 for the parts outside the CDR3, the full variable domain is NAGVMQNPRHLVRRRGQEARLRCSPMKGHSHVYWYRQLPEEGLKFMVYLQKENIIDESGMPKERFSAEFPKEGPSILRIQQVVRGDSAAYFCASSPPRTSGTGELFFGEGSRLTVL.

This clone was counted a single time. The rearrangement uses TRBV21-1 and TRBJ2-7; the table's D call, TRBD1, was not checked against the DNA. TRBV21-1 is labeled a pseudogene. The CDR3 has 14 amino acids. This chain's CDR3 is CASSTTGGPGEQYF. The CDR3, as DNA: TGTGCCAGCAGCACGACAGGGGGTCCGGGAGAGCAGTACTTC.

This chain connects TRBV7-8 to TRBJ2-5; TRBD1 agrees at 9 bases. CDR1 and CDR2 (germline): SGHVS, FQNEAQ. J gave up 4 bases and V 1 base, and 7 bases lay outside the gene matches. CDR3 length: 16 amino acids. The CDR3 DNA follows: TGTGCCAGCAGCTTAGTACAGGGGGCGCATGTAGAGACCCAGTACTTC. Residues: CASSLVQGAHVETQYF.

The CDR3 DNA reads TGTGCCAGCTCACCATCATTGGGGAGGAATGAAAAACTGTTTTTT. As protein: CASSPSLGRNEKLFF. The genes are TRBV18 and TRBJ1-4; D unresolved. The length of the CDR3 is 15 residues. CDR1 is KGHSH and CDR2 is LQKENI in the germline V gene. Trimming stripped 2 bases from V and 5 bases from J, with 12 bases between.

This clone appeared a few times. The chain has TRBV30 and TRBJ1-4; perhaps TRBD1 as D (6 bases). Trimming removed 3 bases from V and 8 bases from J, with 13 bases in between. The CDR3 covers 13 residues. CDR1 is GTSNPN and CDR2 is SVGIG in the germline V gene (reference sequence). CDR3 region: CAWRDSLREKLFF. CDR3 sequence (DNA): TGTGCCTGGAGGGACAGTTTACGAGAAAAACTGTTTTTT.

This clone has more than one count but fewer than ten. This chain links TRBV7-2 with TRBJ2-7; 14 bases align to TRBD2. V gave up 5 bases and J gave up 3 bases; unmatched junction bases: 6. Germline V gives CDR1 SGHTA, CDR2 FQGNSA. There are 16 residues in the CDR3. The CDR3 protein is CASSPRGLAGGYEQYF. Here the CDR3 DNA reads TGTGCCAGCAGCCCTCGTGGACTAGCGGGAGGCTACGAGCAGTACTTC.

Only a few counts were recorded for this clone. This chain uses TRBV28 with TRBJ1-4; a possible D gene is TRBD1 (5 bases). Germline V gives CDR1 MDHEN, CDR2 SYDVKM. The V gene lost 5 bases and the J gene lost 2 bases, with 9 bases spanning the gap. This CDR3 is 14 amino acids long. The CDR3, as DNA: TGTGCCAGCAGTCAGACAGAGACTAATGAAAAACTGTTTTTT. It translates to CASSQTETNEKLFF. Supplemented by reference TRBV28 and TRBJ1-4, the full variable domain reads DVKVTQSSRYLVKRTGEKVFLECVQDMDHENMFWYRQDPGLGLRLIYFSYDVKMKEKGDIPEGYSVSREKKERFSLILESASTNQTSMYLCASSQTETNEKLFFGSGTQLSVL.

This clone was counted between two and nine times. The chain employs TRBV16 and TRBJ1-4; no clear D gene. The CDR3 extends over 14 amino acids. The germline V gene has CDR1 KGHSY and CDR2 FQNENV. Trimming pared 2 bases from V and 13 bases from J, leaving 17 bases between. Here the CDR3 DNA reads TGTGCCAGCAGCCAAGTGGCCGGTCCTGAGGGACTGTTTTTT. Its translation is CASSQVAGPEGLFF. Looking up the rest from reference TRBV16 and TRBJ1-4 gives the full variable domain: GEEVAQTPKHLVRGEGQKAKLYCAPIKGHSYVFWYQQVLKNEFKFLISFQNENVFDETGMPKERFSAKCLPNSPCSLEIQATKLEDSAVYFCASSQVAGPEGLFFGSGTQLSVL.

The CDR3 loop is CASSSLAGRQETQYF. Here the CDR3 DNA reads TGTGCCAGCAGCTCACTAGCGGGACGGCAAGAGACCCAGTACTTC. The chain recombines TRBV7-2 with TRBJ2-5; TRBD2 matches at 10 bases. The germline V gene encodes CDR1 SGHTA and CDR2 FQGNSA. This CDR3 is built from 15 residues. V dropped 4 bases and J dropped 2; count of bases not matched to a gene: 4. The full variable domain, in which reference TRBV7-2 and TRBJ2-5 provide the parts outside the CDR3, is GAGVSQSPSNKVTEKGKDVELRCDPISGHTALYWYRQSLGQGLEFLIYFQGNSAPDKSGLPSDRFSAERTGGSVSTLTIQRTQQEDSAVYLCASSSLAGRQETQYFGPGTRLLVL.

J is TRBJ2-7 and V is TRBV6-6; D is ambiguous. With 7 bases removed from V and 7 bases from J, the gap between germline ends came to 17 bases. The CDR3 runs 13 residues. CDR1 and CDR2 from the germline V gene are MNHNY and SVGAGI (reference sequence). CDR3 in amino acids: CASKLEAIGEQYF. CDR3 coding DNA: TGTGCCAGCAAATTAGAGGCCATCGGAGAGCAGTACTTC.

The chain couples TRBV11-1 to TRBJ2-1; TRBD2 matches at 9 bases. Germline-derived CDR1 and CDR2 are SGHAT and FQDESV (reference sequence). This CDR3 contains 15 residues. J gave up 8 bases and V 4 bases, and 9 bases lay outside the gene matches. The CDR3 loop reads CASSYALGLADEQFF. The CDR3 DNA sequence: TGTGCCAGCAGCTACGCCCTGGGACTAGCCGATGAGCAGTTCTTC.

This clone has more than one count but fewer than ten. The chain links TRBV2 to TRBJ2-1, with D possibly TRBD2 on 5 matching bases. Germline CDR1 SNHLY, CDR2 FYNNEI. The CDR3 consists of 15 residues. The V end lost 7 bases, the J end lost 3 bases, and 16 bases lay between the germline ends. The CDR3 DNA reads TGTGCCAGCACCCCACGGACTGCCGTCTACAATGAGCAGTTCTTC. Protein product: CASTPRTAVYNEQFF.

The chain has TRBV28 and TRBJ2-7; D is possibly TRBD2 (6 bases). The CDR3 has 15 residues. Germline lookup yields CDR1 MDHEN and CDR2 SYDVKM. V was pared by 1 base and J by 2 bases, with 12 bases between. CDR3 coding DNA: TGTGCCAGCAGTTTATATCTGGGCGGGGCCTACGAGCAGTACTTC. Protein product: CASSLYLGGAYEQYF.

The chain carries TRBV28 and TRBJ2-7, with TRBD2 identical over 10 bases. Losses at the gene ends were 7 bases for V and 4 bases for J; bases not matched to a gene: 10. The CDR3 runs 15 residues. CDR1 is MDHEN, CDR2 SYDVKM, per germline. The CDR3 loop reads CASNTLAGTLYEQYF. As DNA, the CDR3 is TGTGCCAGCAACACACTAGCGGGAACTTTATACGAGCAGTACTTC.

This clone has a single count. This chain links TRBV15 with TRBJ2-1, with a possible D match to TRBD2 (5 bases). V was pared by 3 bases and J by 6 bases, with 9 bases between. The CDR3 is 13 amino acids. Germline CDR1 reads LNHNV; CDR2 reads YYDKDF (reference sequence). Written as DNA, the CDR3 is TGTGCCACCAGCAGTAGACTAAGCAATGAGCAGTTCTTC. This codes for CATSSRLSNEQFF.

The chain is built from TRBV7-2 and TRBJ2-4, with 8 nucleotides matching TRBD2. The CDR3 extends over 15 amino acids. V shed 2 bases, J shed 9 bases, and the junction held 9 bases outside the gene matches. The germline V gene encodes CDR1 SGHTA and CDR2 FQGNSA. CDR3 DNA sequence: TGTGCCAGCAGCTTAATCTCTTCGGGAGGGCCCATTCAGTACTTC. This translates into CASSLISSGGPIQYF.

This clone has more than one count but fewer than ten. This chain connects TRBV7-2 to TRBJ1-1, with 7 bases fitting TRBD1. Germline V gene data show CDR1 as SGHTA and CDR2 as FQGNSA. Germline trimming cut 5 bases from V and 6 bases from J; bases unmatched to any gene: 3. The CDR3 sequence is 12 residues long. This CDR3 reads CASSTGVAEAFF. The CDR3 nucleotides read TGTGCCAGCAGCACAGGGGTTGCTGAAGCTTTCTTT.

This clone was counted between two and nine times. This chain links TRBV7-9 with TRBJ1-2; TRBD1 might be the D (5 bases). The CDR3 has 13 amino acids. V gave up 1 base and J gave up 8 bases, with 11 bases separating them. Per germline, CDR1 SEHNR and CDR2 FQNEAQ (reference sequence). The CDR3 DNA is TGTGCCAGCAGCTTAGGACAGACAGACGGCTACACCTTC. Encoded protein: CASSLGQTDGYTF.

This clone was counted a single time. A junction boundary mismatches the germline segment, possibly from a read error. Different DNA sequences within this sample yield the same CDR3. The genes are TRBV28 and TRBJ1-1; the match to TRBD1 covers 9 bases. The V gene's germline CDR1 is MDHEN and CDR2 SYDVKM. CDR3 length: 14 residues. Written as DNA, the CDR3 is TGCGCCAGCAGACTTGAACAGGGGGCGGGCGAAGCTTTCTTT. Translating it yields CASRLEQGAGEAFF.

The V call is TRBV19, the J call TRBJ1-6, with 9 bases identical to TRBD1. This CDR3 contains 15 residues. With 3 bases clipped from V and 7 bases from J, the junction kept 4 bases outside the gene matches. The germline V gene has CDR1 LNHDA and CDR2 SQIVND (reference sequence). DNA of the CDR3: TGTGCCAGTAGTATGGCGACAGGGGGGAATTCACCCCTCCACTTT. It translates to CASSMATGGNSPLHF.

This clone was counted a single time. The V and J genes are TRBV19 and TRBJ1-1; D is ambiguous. V was pared by 5 bases and J by 0 bases, with 7 bases between. The CDR3 is made up of 13 amino acids. The germline gives CDR1 LNHDA, CDR2 SQIVND (reference sequence). DNA for the CDR3: TGTGCCAGTAGTTCCGTTTTGAACACTGAAGCTTTCTTT. Translation gives CASSSVLNTEAFF.

The V call is TRBV27, the J call TRBJ1-1; 8 bases line up with TRBD1. V lost 3 bases, J lost 4 bases, and 4 bases stayed unmatched. The germline V gene encodes CDR1 MNHEY and CDR2 SMNVEV (reference sequence). This CDR3 comprises 14 residues. In DNA form, the CDR3 reads TGTGCCAGCAGTTTTCAGGGGGCCAGCACTGAAGCTTTCTTT. Amino acids: CASSFQGASTEAFF.

The chain carries TRBV29-1 and TRBJ1-2; 7 bases are a match to TRBD1. Trimming cost V 5 bases and J 6 bases; bases outside gene matches: 9. Germline CDR1 reads SQVTM; CDR2 reads ANQGSEA. CDR3 length equals 13 residues. In DNA form, the CDR3 reads TGCAGCGTTATTGTTGGACAGGCAGATGGCTACACCTTC. Its translation: CSVIVGQADGYTF. Using reference TRBV29-1 and TRBJ1-2 for the parts outside the CDR3, the full variable domain is SAVISQKPSRDICQRGTSLTIQCQVDSQVTMMFWYRQQPGQSLTLIATANQGSEATYESGFVIDKFPISRPNLTFSTLTVSNMSPEDSSIYLCSVIVGQADGYTFGSGTRLTVV.

V is TRBV30 and J is TRBJ1-5, with D possibly TRBD1 on 5 matching bases. V gave up 3 bases and J gave up 2 bases, with 11 bases separating them. CDR3 length equals 14 residues. Per germline, CDR1 GTSNPN and CDR2 SVGIG (reference sequence). The CDR3 reads CAWSRGDGNQPQHF. The DNA of the CDR3 is TGTGCCTGGAGCCGGGGGGACGGCAATCAGCCCCAGCATTTT.

The chain employs TRBV15 and TRBJ2-1; 8 nucleotides match TRBD2. The trim removed 10 bases at V and 7 bases at J, leaving 15 bases unmatched. Germline CDR1 is LNHNV and CDR2 is YYDKDF (reference sequence). CDR3 length: 15 amino acids. The CDR3 protein is CAIRAAGETLNEQFF. The CDR3 nucleotides are TGTGCCATTCGAGCAGCGGGAGAGACCTTAAATGAGCAGTTCTTC.

This sequence joins TRBV19 and TRBJ1-1; D gene unclear. V lost 3 bases, J lost 1 base, and 6 bases lay in between. Germline V CDR1 and CDR2: LNHDA, SQIVND (reference sequence). CDR3 length equals 13 residues. As DNA, the CDR3 is TGTGCCAGTAGTATCCAGCGGAACACTGAAGCTTTCTTT. Its protein is CASSIQRNTEAFF.

J is TRBJ2-1 and V is TRBV5-6; 13 nucleotides line up with TRBD2. Germline CDR1 and CDR2: SGHDT and YYEEEE. Trimming removed 4 bases from V and 8 bases from J; junction bases left unmatched: 6. The CDR3 is made up of 15 amino acids. The CDR3 region is CASSLLAGGFDEQFF. Here the CDR3 DNA reads TGTGCCAGCAGCCTACTAGCGGGAGGGTTCGATGAGCAGTTCTTC.

In regard to this clone: Other DNA sequences from this sample encode an identical CDR3 as well. The genes are TRBV7-3 and TRBJ2-1, with 7 bases aligning to TRBD1. Trimming cost V 3 bases and J 10 bases; bases outside gene matches: 6. The germline gives CDR1 SGHTA, CDR2 FQGTGA. The CDR3 runs to 13 residues. CDR3 region: CASSLAGGNEQFF. DNA for the CDR3: TGTGCCAGCAGCTTGGCAGGGGGTAACGAGCAGTTCTTC.

This clone was detected only once. The chain carries TRBV5-1 and TRBJ1-1; 8 positions agree with TRBD1. This CDR3 comprises 15 residues. V was pared by 0 bases and J by 3 bases, with 4 bases of the junction left unmatched. Germline V lookup: CDR1 SGHRS, CDR2 YFSETQ. The CDR3 spells CASSLARGLDTEAFF. For the CDR3, the DNA is TGCGCCAGCAGCTTGGCCAGGGGGCTGGACACTGAAGCTTTCTTT.

This rearrangement joins TRBV4-3 to TRBJ2-1, with 9 nucleotides matching TRBD2. Looked up from germline, CDR1 is LGHNA and CDR2 is YSLEER. The CDR3 covers 15 residues. V shed 1 base and J 6 bases; nucleotides not matched to a gene: 4. The CDR3 region has the DNA TGCGCCAGCAGCCAAGCGGCGGGAGGGAGCAATGAGCAGTTCTTC. Its translation is CASSQAAGGSNEQFF.

The table lists this clone with a few counts. The rearrangement joins TRBV28 to TRBJ1-5, with D hard to call. Trimming removed 5 bases from V and 2 bases from J, with 16 bases in between. CDR3 size: 16 residues. Looked up from germline, CDR1 is MDHEN and CDR2 is SYDVKM. CDR3 sequence (DNA): TGTGCCAGCAGTCCCCAGAGGTATTGGGGCAATCAGCCCCAGCATTTT. Translation gives CASSPQRYWGNQPQHF.